These T cell receptor beta chains were read from a single sample in a study of cytomegalovirus exposure and HLA in healthy donors. Assay: immunoSEQ multiplex PCR; the TCRdb copy retains only in-frame clones and omits some. This repertoire comprises approximately 30,000 clones; its ten largest clones make up around 3.5%. The specimen was PBMCs. The receptors were sampled from a man aged 35-49 years in good health and CMV-seronegative. The CDR3 runs from the conserved cysteine through the conserved F or W. The order of the fields is D gene, J gene, V gene, CDR3 protein, CDR3 DNA. The D gene is left open where the match is weak.

>TRBD2|TRBJ2-7|TRBV5-1
CASKWTSGNSYEQYF
TGCGCCAGCAAATGGACTAGCGGGAACTCCTACGAGCAGTACTTC
>.|TRBJ1-1|TRBV25-1
CASSDGGFDTEAFF
TGTGCCAGCAGTGACGGGGGGTTTGACACTGAAGCTTTCTTT
>.|TRBJ1-2|TRBV11-2
CASSSTLMVYGYTF
TGTGCCAGCAGCTCCACTCTGATGGTCTATGGCTACACCTTC
>.|TRBJ2-7|TRBV6-5
CASSYDNAYEQYF
TGTGCCAGCAGTTACGACAATGCCTACGAGCAGTACTTC
>.|TRBJ2-2|TRBV11-3
CASSLALNTGELFF
TGTGCCAGCAGCTTGGCCTTGAACACCGGGGAGCTGTTTTTT
>.|TRBJ2-2|TRBV7-8
CASSLTSLNTGELFF
TGTGCCAGCAGCTTAACGTCCCTAAACACCGGGGAGCTGTTTTTT
>.|TRBJ2-1|TRBV18
CASSPFEDYNEQFF
TGTGCCAGCTCACCGTTTGAGGATTACAATGAGCAGTTCTTC
>TRBD1|TRBJ1-1|TRBV19
CASSILPGQGWPEAFF
TGTGCCAGTAGTATCCTTCCCGGACAGGGGTGGCCTGAAGCTTTCTTT
>.|TRBJ2-7|TRBV14
CASSHIIVPYEQYF
TGTGCCAGCAGCCACATCATAGTACCATACGAGCAGTACTTC
>.|TRBJ2-7|TRBV1
CTSSQDGGSSYEQYF
TGCACCAGCAGCCAAGACGGCGGTAGCTCCTACGAGCAGTACTTC
>.|TRBJ1-2|TRBV18
CASSLRPVGVRWDYGYTF
TGTGCCAGCTCACTACGCCCGGTAGGGGTCAGGTGGGACTATGGCTACACCTTC
>TRBD1|TRBJ2-7|TRBV4-2
CASSQEDRESSYEQYF
TGTGCCAGCAGCCAAGAGGACAGGGAGAGCTCCTACGAGCAGTACTTC
>TRBD2|TRBJ2-7|TRBV11-2
CASSPQLAGAYEQYF
TGTGCCAGCAGCCCCCAGCTAGCGGGAGCCTACGAGCAGTACTTC
>.|TRBJ2-3|TRBV5-1
CASSLAIGDTDTQYF
TGCGCCAGCAGCTTGGCCATAGGAGACACAGATACGCAGTATTTT
>.|TRBJ1-1|TRBV5-1
CASSLWGQNTEAFF
TGCGCCAGCAGCTTGTGGGGGCAGAACACTGAAGCTTTCTTT
>TRBD1|TRBJ2-5|TRBV7-9
CASSPRTGGETQYF
TGTGCCAGCAGCCCCCGGACAGGGGGAGAGACCCAGTACTTC